This TCR beta chain stems from a study of regulatory T cells in long-lasting Graves disease. Study results and limitations: When disease was persistent, TRBV28, TRBJ1-2 and TRBJ2-5 were the favored segments. Small numbers of samples may have cut accuracy.

The TCR beta library used iRepertoire HTBI primers with Arm-PCR amplification of CDR3. One entry per CDR3 protein results from TCRdb running MiXCR on the multiplex PCR reads. The sample shows roughly 430,000 distinct CDR3 sequences, roughly 15% of them seen only once. Trimming took 3 bases from V and 4 from J, leaving 15 bases between them. The CDR3 is 15 amino acids. Germline V gene lookup returns CDR1 SGHVS and CDR2 FQNEAQ. Sample time point: newly diagnosed GD, antithyroid drugs for less than 3 months. Making the TCR library involved RNA that had been extracted from PBMCs. This clonotype was seen repeatedly, ten times or more. Its target is not known. The same sample was also studied in work on T cells in Graves' hyperthyroidism and ophthalmopathy. From that paper: Researchers barred patients who had uncontrolled infection, other autoimmune disease, pregnancy or lactation.

Sample: peripheral blood mononuclear cells (PBMCs), taken at new diagnosis, from a patient treated with antithyroid drugs. The chain is built from TRBV7-8 and TRBJ2-5; D is unresolved. The clonotype comes from a woman in her 30s with Graves disease. The DNA of the CDR3 is TGTGCCAGCAGCTTTCGGGCCCCTATCGGAGAGACCCAGTACTTC. It specifies CASSFRAPIGETQYF. Together with reference TRBV7-8 and TRBJ2-5, the CDR3 gives the full variable domain: GAGVSQSPRYKVAKRGQDVALRCDPISGHVSLFWYQQALGQGPEFLTYFQNEAQLDKSGLPSDRFFAERPEGSVSTLKIQRTQQEDSAVYLCASSFRAPIGETQYFGPGTRLLVL.